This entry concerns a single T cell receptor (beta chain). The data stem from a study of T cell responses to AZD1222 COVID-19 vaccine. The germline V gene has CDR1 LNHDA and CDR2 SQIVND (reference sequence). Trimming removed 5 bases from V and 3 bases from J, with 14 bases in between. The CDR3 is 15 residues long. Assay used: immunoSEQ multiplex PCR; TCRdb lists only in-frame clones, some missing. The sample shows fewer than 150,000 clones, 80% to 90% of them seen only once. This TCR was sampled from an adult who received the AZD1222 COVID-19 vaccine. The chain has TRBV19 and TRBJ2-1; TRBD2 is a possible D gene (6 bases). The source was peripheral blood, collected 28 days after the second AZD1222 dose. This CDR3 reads CASSRVGGVYNEQFF. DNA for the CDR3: TGTGCCAGTAGTCGGGTGGGAGGCGTCTACAATGAGCAGTTCTTC.